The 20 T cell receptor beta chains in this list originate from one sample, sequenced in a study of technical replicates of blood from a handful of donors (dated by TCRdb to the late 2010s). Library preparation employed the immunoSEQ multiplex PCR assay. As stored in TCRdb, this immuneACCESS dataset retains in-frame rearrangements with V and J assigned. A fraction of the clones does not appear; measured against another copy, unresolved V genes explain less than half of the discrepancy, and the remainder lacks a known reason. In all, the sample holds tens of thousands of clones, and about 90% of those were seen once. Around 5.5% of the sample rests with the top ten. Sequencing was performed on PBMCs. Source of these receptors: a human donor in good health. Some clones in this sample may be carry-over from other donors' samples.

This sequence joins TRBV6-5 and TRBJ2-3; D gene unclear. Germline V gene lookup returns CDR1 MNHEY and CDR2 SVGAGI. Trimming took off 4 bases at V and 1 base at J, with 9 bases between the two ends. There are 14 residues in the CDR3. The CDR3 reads CASSLMAGTDTQYF. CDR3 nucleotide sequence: TGTGCCAGCAGTTTAATGGCGGGCACAGATACGCAGTATTTT.

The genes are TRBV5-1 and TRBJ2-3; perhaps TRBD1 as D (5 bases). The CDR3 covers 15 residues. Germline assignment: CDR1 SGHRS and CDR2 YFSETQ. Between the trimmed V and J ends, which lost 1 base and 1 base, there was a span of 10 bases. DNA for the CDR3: TGCGCCAGCAGCTTGCTGGTAGGGGGCACAGATACGCAGTATTTT. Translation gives CASSLLVGGTDTQYF.

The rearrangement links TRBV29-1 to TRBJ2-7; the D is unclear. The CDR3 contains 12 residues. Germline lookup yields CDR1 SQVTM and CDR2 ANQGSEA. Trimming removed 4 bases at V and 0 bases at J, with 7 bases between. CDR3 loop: CSVGRNSYEQYF. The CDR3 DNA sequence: TGCAGCGTTGGGCGGAACTCCTACGAGCAGTACTTC.

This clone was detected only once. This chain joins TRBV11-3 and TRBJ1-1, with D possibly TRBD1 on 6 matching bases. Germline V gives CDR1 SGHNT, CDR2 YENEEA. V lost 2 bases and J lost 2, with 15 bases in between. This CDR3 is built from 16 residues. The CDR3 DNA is TGTGCCAGCAGCTTATGGGCAGACAGGAAAAACACTGAAGCTTTCTTT. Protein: CASSLWADRKNTEAFF.

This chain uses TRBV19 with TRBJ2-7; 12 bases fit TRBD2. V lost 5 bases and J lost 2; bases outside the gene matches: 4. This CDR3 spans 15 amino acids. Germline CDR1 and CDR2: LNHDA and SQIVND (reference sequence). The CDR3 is CASSPGLAGTYEQYF. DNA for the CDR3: TGTGCCAGTAGTCCTGGACTAGCGGGAACCTACGAGCAGTACTTC.

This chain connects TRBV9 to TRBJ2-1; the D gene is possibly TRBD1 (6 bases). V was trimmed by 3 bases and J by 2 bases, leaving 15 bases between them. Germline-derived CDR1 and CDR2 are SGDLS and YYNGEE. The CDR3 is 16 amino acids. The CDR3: CASSGTQGAPYNEQFF. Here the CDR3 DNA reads TGTGCCAGCAGCGGTACACAGGGAGCCCCCTACAATGAGCAGTTCTTC.

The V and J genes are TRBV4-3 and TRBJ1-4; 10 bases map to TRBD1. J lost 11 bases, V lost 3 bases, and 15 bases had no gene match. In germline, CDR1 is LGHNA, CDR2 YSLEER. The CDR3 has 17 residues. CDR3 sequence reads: CASSQSSNRDRGSKLFF. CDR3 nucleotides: TGCGCCAGCAGCCAGAGTTCAAATCGGGACAGGGGTTCCAAACTGTTTTTT.

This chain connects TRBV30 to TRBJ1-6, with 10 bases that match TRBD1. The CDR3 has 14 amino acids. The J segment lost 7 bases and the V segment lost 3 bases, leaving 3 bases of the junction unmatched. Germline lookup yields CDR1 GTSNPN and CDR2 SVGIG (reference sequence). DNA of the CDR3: TGTGCCTGGAGCGAGGGACAGGGGAATTCACCCCTCCACTTT. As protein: CAWSEGQGNSPLHF.

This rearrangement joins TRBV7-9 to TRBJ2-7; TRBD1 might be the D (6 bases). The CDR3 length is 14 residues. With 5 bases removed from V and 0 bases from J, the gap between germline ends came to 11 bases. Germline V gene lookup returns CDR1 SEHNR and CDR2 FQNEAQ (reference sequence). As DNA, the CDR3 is TGTGCCAGCAGCGCAACAGGGAGCTCCTACGAGCAGTACTTC. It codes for CASSATGSSYEQYF.

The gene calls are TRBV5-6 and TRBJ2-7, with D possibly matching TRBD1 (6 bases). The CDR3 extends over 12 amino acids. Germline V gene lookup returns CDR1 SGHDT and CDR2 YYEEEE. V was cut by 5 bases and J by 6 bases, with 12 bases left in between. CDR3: CASRRDRFEQYF. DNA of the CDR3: TGTGCCAGCAGAAGAGACAGGTTCGAGCAGTACTTC. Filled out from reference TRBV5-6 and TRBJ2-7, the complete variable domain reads DAGVTQSPTHLIKTRGQQVTLRCSPKSGHDTVSWYQQALGQGPQFIFQYYEEEERQRGNFPDRFSGHQFPNYSSELNVNALLLGDSALYLCASRRDRFEQYFGPGTRLTVT.

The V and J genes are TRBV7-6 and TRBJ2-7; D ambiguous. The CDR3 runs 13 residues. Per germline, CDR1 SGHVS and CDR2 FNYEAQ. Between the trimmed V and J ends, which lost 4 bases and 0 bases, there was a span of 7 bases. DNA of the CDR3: TGTGCCAGCAGCTCATTAGTCTCCTACGAGCAGTACTTC. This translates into CASSSLVSYEQYF.

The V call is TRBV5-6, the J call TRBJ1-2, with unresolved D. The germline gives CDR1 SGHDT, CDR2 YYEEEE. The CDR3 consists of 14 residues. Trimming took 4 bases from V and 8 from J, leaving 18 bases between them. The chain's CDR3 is CASSLYEGRGGYTF. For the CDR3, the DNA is TGTGCCAGCAGCCTATATGAAGGGAGAGGGGGCTACACCTTC.

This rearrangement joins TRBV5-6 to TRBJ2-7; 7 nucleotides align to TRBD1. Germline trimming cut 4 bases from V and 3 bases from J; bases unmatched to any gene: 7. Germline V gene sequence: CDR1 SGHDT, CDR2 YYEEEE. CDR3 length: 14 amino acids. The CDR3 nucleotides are TGTGCCAGCAGCCGTGGGGACAGCCACTACGAGCAGTACTTC. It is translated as CASSRGDSHYEQYF.

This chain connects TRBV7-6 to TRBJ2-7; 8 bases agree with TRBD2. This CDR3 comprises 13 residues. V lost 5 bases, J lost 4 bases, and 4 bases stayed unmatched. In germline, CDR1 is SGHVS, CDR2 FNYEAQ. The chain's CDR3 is CASSGGTRYEQYF. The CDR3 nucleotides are TGTGCCAGCAGCGGCGGGACTAGGTACGAGCAGTACTTC.

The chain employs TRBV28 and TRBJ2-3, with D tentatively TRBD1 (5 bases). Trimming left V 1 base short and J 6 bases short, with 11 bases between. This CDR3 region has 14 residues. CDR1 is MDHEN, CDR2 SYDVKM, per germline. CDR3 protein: CASSLSGPRDTQYF. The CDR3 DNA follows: TGTGCCAGCAGTTTATCAGGGCCCCGGGATACGCAGTATTTT. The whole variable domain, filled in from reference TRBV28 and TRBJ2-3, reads DVKVTQSSRYLVKRTGEKVFLECVQDMDHENMFWYRQDPGLGLRLIYFSYDVKMKEKGDIPEGYSVSREKKERFSLILESASTNQTSMYLCASSLSGPRDTQYFGPGTRLTVL.

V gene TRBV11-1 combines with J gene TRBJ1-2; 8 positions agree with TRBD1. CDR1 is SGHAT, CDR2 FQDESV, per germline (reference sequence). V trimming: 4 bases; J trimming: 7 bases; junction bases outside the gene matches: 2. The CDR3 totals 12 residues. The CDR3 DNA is TGTGCCAGCAGCTCAGGGGGCTCTGGCTACACCTTC. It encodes CASSSGGSGYTF.

The CDR3 spells CASSYMGRGIGELFF. The CDR3 DNA sequence: TGTGCCAGCAGTTACATGGGCAGGGGGATCGGGGAGCTGTTTTTT. The chain is built from TRBV6-6 and TRBJ2-2; the match to TRBD1 covers 7 bases. Germline V CDR1 and CDR2: MNHNY, SVGAGI (reference sequence). The CDR3 loop spans 15 amino acids. V was clipped by 2 bases and J by 7 bases; unmatched bases: 7.

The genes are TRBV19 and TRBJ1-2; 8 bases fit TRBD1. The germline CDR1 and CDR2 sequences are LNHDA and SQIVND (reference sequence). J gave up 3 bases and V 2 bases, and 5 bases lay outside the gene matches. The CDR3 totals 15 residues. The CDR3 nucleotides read TGTGCCAGTAGTATAAGGTCAGGGGGCGACTATGGCTACACCTTC. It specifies CASSIRSGGDYGYTF.

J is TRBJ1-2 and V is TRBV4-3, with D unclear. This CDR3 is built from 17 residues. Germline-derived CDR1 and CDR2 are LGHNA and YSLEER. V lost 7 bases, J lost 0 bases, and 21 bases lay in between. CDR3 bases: TGCGCCAGCACGGACGAGGTGGAGGGAGCTACTAACTATGGCTACACCTTC. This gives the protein CASTDEVEGATNYGYTF.

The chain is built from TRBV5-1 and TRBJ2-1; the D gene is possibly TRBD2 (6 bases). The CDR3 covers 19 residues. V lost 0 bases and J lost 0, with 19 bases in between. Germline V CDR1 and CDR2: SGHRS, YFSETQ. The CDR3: CASSLGWLRETGSYNEQFF. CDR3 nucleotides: TGCGCCAGCAGCTTGGGGTGGCTTCGGGAGACGGGCTCCTACAATGAGCAGTTCTTC.